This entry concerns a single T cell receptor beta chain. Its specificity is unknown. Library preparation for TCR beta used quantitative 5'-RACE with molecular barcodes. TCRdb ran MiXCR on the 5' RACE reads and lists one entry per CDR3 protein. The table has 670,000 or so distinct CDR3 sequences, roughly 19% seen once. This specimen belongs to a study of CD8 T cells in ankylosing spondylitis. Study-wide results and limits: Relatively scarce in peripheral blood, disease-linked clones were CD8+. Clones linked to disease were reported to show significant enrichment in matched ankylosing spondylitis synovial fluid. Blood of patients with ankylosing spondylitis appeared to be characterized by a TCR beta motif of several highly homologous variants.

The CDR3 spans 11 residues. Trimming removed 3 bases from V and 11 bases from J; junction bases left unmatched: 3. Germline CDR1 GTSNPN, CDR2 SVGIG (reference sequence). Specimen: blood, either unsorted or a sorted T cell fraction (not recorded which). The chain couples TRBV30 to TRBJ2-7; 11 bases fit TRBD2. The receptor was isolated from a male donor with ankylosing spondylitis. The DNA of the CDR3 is TGTGCCTGGAGAGGTAGCGGGGGGGAGTACTTC. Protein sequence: CAWRGSGGEYF.